This T cell receptor beta chain was sequenced during a study of T-cell reconstitution after alpha-beta-depleted transplantation in children. Many counts were recorded for this clonotype. Preparing the TCRbeta library involved the use of unique molecular identifiers. TCRdb re-called the PCR reads through MiXCR, storing one row per CDR3 protein. This sample has 190,000 or so distinct CDR3 sequences, with more than 12% found just once. V lost 1 base and J 2 bases, leaving 14 bases between the germline ends. The germline V gene encodes CDR1 DFQATT and CDR2 SNEGSKA (reference sequence). This CDR3 has 15 residues.

This clonotype was obtained from a human donor who donated a stem cell graft to a child with acute lymphoblastic leukemia. This material consisted of PBMCs from the stem cell graft donor, taken from the stem cell graft. The V gene is TRBV20-1, the J gene TRBJ1-2, with TRBD1 as a possible D gene (5 bases). This CDR3 reads CSARAPGLSNYGYTF. CDR3 nucleotides: TGCAGTGCTAGAGCCCCGGGACTGAGCAACTATGGCTACACCTTC.